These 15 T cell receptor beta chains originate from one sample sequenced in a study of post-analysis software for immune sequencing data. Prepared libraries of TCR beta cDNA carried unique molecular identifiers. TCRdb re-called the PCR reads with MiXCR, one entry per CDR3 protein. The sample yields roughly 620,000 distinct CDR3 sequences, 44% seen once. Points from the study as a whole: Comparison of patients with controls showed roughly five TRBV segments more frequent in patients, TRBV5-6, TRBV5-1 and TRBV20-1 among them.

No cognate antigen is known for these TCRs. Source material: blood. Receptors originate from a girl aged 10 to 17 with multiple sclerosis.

The CDR3 is CASSESPGTGGHEQYF. The CDR3 DNA is TGTGCCAGCAGTGAATCACCCGGGACAGGGGGGCACGAGCAGTACTTC. The rearrangement joins TRBV25-1 to TRBJ2-7, with 11 positions matching TRBD1. CDR1 is MGHDK and CDR2 is SYGVNS in the germline V gene. J was trimmed by 5 bases and V by 1 base; bases with no gene match: 7. This CDR3 contains 16 residues.

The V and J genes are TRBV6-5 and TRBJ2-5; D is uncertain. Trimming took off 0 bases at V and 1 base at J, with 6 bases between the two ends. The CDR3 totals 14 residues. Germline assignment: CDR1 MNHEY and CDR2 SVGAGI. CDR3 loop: CASSYSSPQETQYF. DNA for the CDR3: TGTGCCAGCAGTTACTCGAGCCCCCAAGAGACCCAGTACTTC.

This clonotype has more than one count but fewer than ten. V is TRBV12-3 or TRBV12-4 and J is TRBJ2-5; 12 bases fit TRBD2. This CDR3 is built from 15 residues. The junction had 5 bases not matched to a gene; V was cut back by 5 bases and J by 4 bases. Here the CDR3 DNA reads TGTGCCAGCAGTCCCTGGACTAGCGGGACAGAGACCCAGTACTTC. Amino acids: CASSPWTSGTETQYF.

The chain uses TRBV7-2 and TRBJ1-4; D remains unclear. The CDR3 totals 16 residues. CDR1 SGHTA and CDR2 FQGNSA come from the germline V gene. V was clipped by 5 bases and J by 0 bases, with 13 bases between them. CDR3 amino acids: CASSPRRRSTNEKLFF. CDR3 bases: TGTGCCAGCAGCCCACGCCGCAGATCAACTAATGAAAAACTGTTTTTT.

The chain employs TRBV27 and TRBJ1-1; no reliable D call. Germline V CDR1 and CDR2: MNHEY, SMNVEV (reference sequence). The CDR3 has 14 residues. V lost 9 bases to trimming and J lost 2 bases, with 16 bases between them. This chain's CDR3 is CASGLIGGNTEAFF. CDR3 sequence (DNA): TGTGCCAGTGGCTTAATCGGTGGAAACACTGAAGCTTTCTTT.

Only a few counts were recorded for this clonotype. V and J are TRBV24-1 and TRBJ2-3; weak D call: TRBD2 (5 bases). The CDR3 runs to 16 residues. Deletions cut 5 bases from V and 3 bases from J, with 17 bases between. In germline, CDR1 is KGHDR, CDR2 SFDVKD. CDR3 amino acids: CATSAGLAQETDTQYF. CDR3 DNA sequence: TGTGCCACCAGTGCGGGCCTAGCCCAGGAAACAGATACGCAGTATTTT.

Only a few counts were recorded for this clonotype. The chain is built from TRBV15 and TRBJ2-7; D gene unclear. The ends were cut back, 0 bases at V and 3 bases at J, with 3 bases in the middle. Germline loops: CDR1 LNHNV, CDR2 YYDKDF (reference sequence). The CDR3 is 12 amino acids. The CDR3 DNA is TGTGCCACCAGCAGAGAGTACTACGAGCAGTACTTC. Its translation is CATSREYYEQYF.

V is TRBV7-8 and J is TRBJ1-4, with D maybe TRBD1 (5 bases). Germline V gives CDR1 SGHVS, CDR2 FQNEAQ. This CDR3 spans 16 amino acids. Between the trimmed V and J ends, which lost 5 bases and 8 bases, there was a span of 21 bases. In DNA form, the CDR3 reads TGTGCCAGCAGCCGTCCTCCGGGACTCTTATCGGAAAAACTGTTTTTT. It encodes CASSRPPGLLSEKLFF.

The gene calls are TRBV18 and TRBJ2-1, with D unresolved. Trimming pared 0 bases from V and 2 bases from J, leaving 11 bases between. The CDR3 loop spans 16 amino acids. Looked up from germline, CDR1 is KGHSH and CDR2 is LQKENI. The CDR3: CASSPPLGPPYNEQFF. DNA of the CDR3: TGTGCCAGCTCACCACCTCTAGGTCCACCCTACAATGAGCAGTTCTTC.

CDR3 sequence: CASTLGFGETQYF. CDR3 nucleotide sequence: TGTGCCAGCACCCTAGGGTTCGGGGAGACCCAGTACTTC. The chain couples TRBV12-3 or TRBV12-4 to TRBJ2-5; D unresolved. CDR3 length equals 13 residues. V was cut by 7 bases and J by 5 bases, with 14 bases left in between.

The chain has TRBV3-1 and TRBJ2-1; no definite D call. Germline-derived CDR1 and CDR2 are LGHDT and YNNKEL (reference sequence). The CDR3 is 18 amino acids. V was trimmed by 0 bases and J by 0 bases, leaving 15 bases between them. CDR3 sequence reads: CASSQEDLGLFSYNEQFF. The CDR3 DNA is TGTGCCAGCAGCCAAGAGGATTTGGGCTTGTTCTCCTACAATGAGCAGTTCTTC.

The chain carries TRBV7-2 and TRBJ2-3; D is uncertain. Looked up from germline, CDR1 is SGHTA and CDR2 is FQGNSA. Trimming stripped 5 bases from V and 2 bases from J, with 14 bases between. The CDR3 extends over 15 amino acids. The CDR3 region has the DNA TGTGCCAGCAGCCCTCCCGGGTCTCACACAGATACGCAGTATTTT. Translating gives CASSPPGSHTDTQYF.

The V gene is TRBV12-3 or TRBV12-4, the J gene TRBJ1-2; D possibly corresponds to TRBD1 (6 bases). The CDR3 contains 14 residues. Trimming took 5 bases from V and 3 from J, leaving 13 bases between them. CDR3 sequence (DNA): TGTGCCAGCAGTGTCGGGGGGCGACACTATGGCTACACCTTC. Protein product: CASSVGGRHYGYTF.

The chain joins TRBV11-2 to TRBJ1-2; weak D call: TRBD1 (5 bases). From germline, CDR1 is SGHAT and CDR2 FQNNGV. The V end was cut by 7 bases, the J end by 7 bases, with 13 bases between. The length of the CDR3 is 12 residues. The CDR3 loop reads CASTPGRGGYTF. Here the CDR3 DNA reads TGTGCCAGCACCCCAGGGAGGGGTGGCTACACCTTC.

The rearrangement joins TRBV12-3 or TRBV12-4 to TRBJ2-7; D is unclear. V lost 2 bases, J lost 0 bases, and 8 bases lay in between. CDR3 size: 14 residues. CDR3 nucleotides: TGTGCCAGCAGTTTAAGCTTGAGCTCCTACGAGCAGTACTTC. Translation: CASSLSLSSYEQYF.